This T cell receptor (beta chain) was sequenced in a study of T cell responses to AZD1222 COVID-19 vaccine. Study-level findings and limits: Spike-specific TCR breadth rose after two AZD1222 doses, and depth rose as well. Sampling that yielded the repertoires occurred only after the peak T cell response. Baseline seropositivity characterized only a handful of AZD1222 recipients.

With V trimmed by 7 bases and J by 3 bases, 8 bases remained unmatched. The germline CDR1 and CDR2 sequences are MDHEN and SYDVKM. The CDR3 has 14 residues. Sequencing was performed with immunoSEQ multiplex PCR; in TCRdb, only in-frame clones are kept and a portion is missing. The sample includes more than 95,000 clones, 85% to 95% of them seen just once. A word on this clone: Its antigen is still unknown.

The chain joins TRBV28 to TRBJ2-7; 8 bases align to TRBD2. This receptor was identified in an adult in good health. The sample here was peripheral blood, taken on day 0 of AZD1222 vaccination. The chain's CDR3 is CASTVSSGLYEQYF. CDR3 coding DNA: TGTGCCAGCACCGTATCTAGCGGGCTCTACGAGCAGTACTTC.